This TCR beta chain was recovered during a study of cytomegalovirus exposure and HLA in healthy donors. As for the study in general: There were around 100 million unique TCR beta sequences, drawn from around 180 million T cells, in an earlier analysis.

Germline loops: CDR1 SNHLY, CDR2 FYNNEI. The V end was cut by 6 bases, the J end by 11 bases, with 19 bases between. The CDR3 runs to 13 residues. The PCR used 60 Vbeta and 13 Jbeta primers. As handled by the study authors: Later work found around 85 million unique TCR beta chains, with some 11 million shared. Method: immunoSEQ multiplex PCR; TCRdb's copy keeps in-frame clones and lacks some. V and J calls plus clone size are reproduced from that table; the DNA served to infer D and trimming. The sample lists 130,000 to 150,000 clones, about 80% occurring once. On this clone itself: What it binds is unknown.

Broader study findings: Another analysis was done later, and it associated approximately 18,000 TCR beta sequences with HLA alleles at 0.05 false discovery rate.

Sequencing was done on a sample of PBMCs. This sequence originates from a man aged 25-40 years in good health and CMV-seronegative. The chain carries TRBV2 and TRBJ1-1, with D tentatively TRBD1 (5 bases). CDR3 amino acids: CASSVDKGRRAFF. CDR3 bases: TGTGCCAGCAGCGTAGACAAGGGGCGAAGGGCTTTCTTT.